This T cell receptor beta chain was recorded in a study of Graves' ophthalmopathy and Graves' hyperthyroidism. V was pared by 7 bases and J by 9 bases, with 13 bases between. The germline V gene has CDR1 MGHDK and CDR2 SYGVNS. The CDR3 sequence is 12 residues long. Scientists amplified the TCR beta CDR3 regions from RNA transcripts. Second-round multiplex PCR came after first-round RT-PCR with HTBI primers. Via MiXCR, TCRdb re-called the multiplex PCR reads, giving one row per CDR3 protein. The sample has approximately 640,000 distinct CDR3 sequences, 35% to 50% seen once; the top ten hold roughly 3.5%. About this clonotype: The antigen is unknown.

The study's findings and limits: A majority of expanded thyroid clonotypes exceeding 0.001 frequency were likewise present in blood.

The sequence was obtained from an adult man with Graves' ophthalmopathy. This rearrangement joins TRBV25-1 to TRBJ2-1; D is possibly TRBD2 (6 bases). Material for sequencing was peripheral blood. In nucleotides, the CDR3 is TGTGCCAGCACCCTAGTGGGAGGTGAGCAGTTCTTC. It codes for CASTLVGGEQFF.